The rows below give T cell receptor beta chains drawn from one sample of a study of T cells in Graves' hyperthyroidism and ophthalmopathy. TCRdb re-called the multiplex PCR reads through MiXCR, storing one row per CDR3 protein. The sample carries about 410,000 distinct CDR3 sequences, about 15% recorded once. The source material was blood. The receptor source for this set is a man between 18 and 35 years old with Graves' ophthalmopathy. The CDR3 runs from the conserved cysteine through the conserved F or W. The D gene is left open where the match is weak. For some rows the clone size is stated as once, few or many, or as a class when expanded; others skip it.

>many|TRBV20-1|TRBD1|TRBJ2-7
TGCAGTGCTAGGGGGACAGAACTTCCCTACGAGCAGTACTTC
CSARGTELPYEQYF
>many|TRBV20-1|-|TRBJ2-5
TGCAGTGCTAGCCTGGCTGGGGAGGAGACCCAGTACTTC
CSASLAGEETQYF
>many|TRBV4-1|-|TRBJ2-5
TGTGCCAGCAGCCAAGGTACAGGGTCCCAAGAGACCCAGTACTTC
CASSQGTGSQETQYF
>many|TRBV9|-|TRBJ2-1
TGTGCCAGCAGCGTGGGGGGAGGCTACAATGAGCAGTTCTTC
CASSVGGGYNEQFF
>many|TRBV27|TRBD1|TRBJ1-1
TGTGCCAGCAGTTCCGGACAGGGAGGCACTGAAGCTTTCTTT
CASSSGQGGTEAFF
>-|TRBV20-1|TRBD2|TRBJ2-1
TGCAGTGCTAGAGAGAGAGGACTAGCGGGAGGGAATGAGCAGTTCTTC
CSARERGLAGGNEQFF
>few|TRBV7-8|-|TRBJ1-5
TGTGCCAGCGGACGTTCCGGGAGGCCCCAGCATTTT
CASGRSGRPQHF
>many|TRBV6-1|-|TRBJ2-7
TGTGCCAGCATTACCATTCAGTACGACGAGCAGTACTTC
CASITIQYDEQYF
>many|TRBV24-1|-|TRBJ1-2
TGTGCCACCAGTGATGCCGCCTCCCAGGACTATGGCTACACCTTC
CATSDAASQDYGYTF
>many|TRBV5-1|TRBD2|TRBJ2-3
TGCGCCAGCAGCCCCGGGACTAGCCCTAGCACAGATACGCAGTATTTT
CASSPGTSPSTDTQYF
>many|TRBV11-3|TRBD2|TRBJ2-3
TGTGCCAGCAGCTTAGTTAGCGGGGGGCACGATACGCAGTATTTT
CASSLVSGGHDTQYF
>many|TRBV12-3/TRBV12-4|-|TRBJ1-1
TGTGCCAGCAGTCTCTGGGGTGACGGCACTGAAGCTTTCTTT
CASSLWGDGTEAFF
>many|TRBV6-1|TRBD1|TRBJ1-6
TGTGCCAGCAGTGAGGGACAGCAAATAAGGGCCCTCCACTTT
CASSEGQQIRALHF
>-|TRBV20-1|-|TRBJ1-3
TGCAGTGCTATCGGACAGTCTGGAAACACCATATATTTT
CSAIGQSGNTIYF
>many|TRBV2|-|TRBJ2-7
TGTGCCAGCAGTGAACTACAGGAACGCTACGAGCAGTACTTC
CASSELQERYEQYF
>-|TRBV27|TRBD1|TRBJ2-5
TGTGCCACCAGGGGGCTCCAAGAGACCCAGTACTTC
CATRGLQETQYF
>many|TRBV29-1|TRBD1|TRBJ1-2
TGCAGCGTTGAAGGGGACAGGAGCTATGGCTACACCTTC
CSVEGDRSYGYTF
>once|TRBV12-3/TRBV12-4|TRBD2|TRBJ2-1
TGTGCCAGCAGTTCCCCGGGACTAGCGGGAGTAAATGAGCAGTTCTTC
CASSSPGLAGVNEQFF
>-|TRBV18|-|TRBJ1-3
TGTGCCAGCTCAACGGGGACACCGGGTTACATATATTTT
CASSTGTPGYIYF
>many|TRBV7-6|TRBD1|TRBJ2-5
TGTGCCAGCAGCTCCAGAGGGACAGAAGAGACCCAGTACTTC
CASSSRGTEETQYF
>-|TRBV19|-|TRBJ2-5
TGTGCCAGCACCCCGAGAGGCAGCCTAGAGACCCAGTACTTC
CASTPRGSLETQYF
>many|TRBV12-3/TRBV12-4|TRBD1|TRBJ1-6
TGTGCCAGCAGCCCGACAGGGGGCAATTCACCCCTCCACTTT
CASSPTGGNSPLHF
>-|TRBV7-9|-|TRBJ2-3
TGTGCCAGCAGCTTAGCCGCCCAGCCGAATTTGGCAGATACGCAGTATTTT
CASSLAAQPNLADTQYF
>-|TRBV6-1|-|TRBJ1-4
TGTGCCAGCAGTGTAGGGGACGAAAAACTGTTTTTT
CASSVGDEKLFF
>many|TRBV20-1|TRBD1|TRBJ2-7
TGCAGTGCTCCCGACCGGGACAGGCGGTACGAGCAGTACTTC
CSAPDRDRRYEQYF
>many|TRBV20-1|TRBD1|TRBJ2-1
TGCAGTGCTGGGGGACAGGTCGCAAATGAGCAGTTCTTC
CSAGGQVANEQFF
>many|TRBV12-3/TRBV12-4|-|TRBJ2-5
TGTGCCAGCAGTTTCGCGGAGCAAGAGACCCAGTACTTC
CASSFAEQETQYF
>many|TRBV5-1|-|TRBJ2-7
TGCGCCAGCAGCTCCCTGACCGCCTACGAGCAGTACTTC
CASSSLTAYEQYF
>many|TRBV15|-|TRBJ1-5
TGTGCCACCAGCAGACAGGTATATAGCAATCAGCCCCAGCATTTT
CATSRQVYSNQPQHF
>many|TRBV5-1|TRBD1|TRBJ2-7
TGCGCCAGCAGCTTGGATCGGGACAGCTTCGAGCAGTACTTC
CASSLDRDSFEQYF
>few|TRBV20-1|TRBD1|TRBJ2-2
TGCAGTGCTAAGCACAGGGGGCGCCAGTACACCGGGGAGCTGTTTTTT
CSAKHRGRQYTGELFF
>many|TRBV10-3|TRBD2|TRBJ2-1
TGTGCCATCGCGGGGGGCGAGGATGAGCAGTTCTTC
CAIAGGEDEQFF
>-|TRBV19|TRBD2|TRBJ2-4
TGTGCCAGTAGCCCTAGCGGGGGGAAAAACATTCAGTACTTC
CASSPSGGKNIQYF
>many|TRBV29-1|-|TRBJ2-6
TGCAGCGCCGACGTCCAAGCAGGCTCTGGGGCCAACGTCCTGACTTTC
CSADVQAGSGANVLTF
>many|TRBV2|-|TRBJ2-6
TGTGCCAGCCGGGCAGGGGACTCTGGGGCCAACGTCCTGACTTTC
CASRAGDSGANVLTF
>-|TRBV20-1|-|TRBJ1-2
TGCAGCGTCGGGGAATATGGCTACACCTTC
CSVGEYGYTF
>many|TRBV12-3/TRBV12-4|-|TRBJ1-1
TGTGCCAGCAGTTTAGCTCAATATCCAGGGCGCACTGAAGCTTTCTTT
CASSLAQYPGRTEAFF
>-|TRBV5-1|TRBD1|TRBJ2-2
TGCGCCAGCAGCCCGGACAGGGGGGAAGGTAACGGGGAGCTGTTTTTT
CASSPDRGEGNGELFF
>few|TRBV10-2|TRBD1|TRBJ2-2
TGCGCCAGCAGTAGGACAGGGGGCGAAGCGGGACCCGGGGAGCTGTTTTTT
CASSRTGGEAGPGELFF
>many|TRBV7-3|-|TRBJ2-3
TGTGCCAGCAGTCTATTCACAGATACGCAGTATTTT
CASSLFTDTQYF